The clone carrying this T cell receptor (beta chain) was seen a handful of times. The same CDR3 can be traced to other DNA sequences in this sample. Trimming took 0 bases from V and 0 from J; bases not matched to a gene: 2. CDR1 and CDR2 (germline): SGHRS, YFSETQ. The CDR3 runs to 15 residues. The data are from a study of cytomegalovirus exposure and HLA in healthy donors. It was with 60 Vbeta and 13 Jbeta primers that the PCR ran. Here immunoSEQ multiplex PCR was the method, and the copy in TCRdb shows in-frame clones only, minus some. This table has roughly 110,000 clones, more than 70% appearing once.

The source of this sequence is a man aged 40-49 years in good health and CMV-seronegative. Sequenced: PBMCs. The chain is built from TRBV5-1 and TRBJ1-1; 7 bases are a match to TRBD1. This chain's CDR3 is CASSLDRGMNTEAFF. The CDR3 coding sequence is TGCGCCAGCAGCTTGGACAGGGGAATGAACACTGAAGCTTTCTTT.